This passage covers 21 T cell receptor beta chains from one sample sequenced in a study of immune cell composition in non-small cell lung cancer. Normal lung sampling was at least 3 cm from the tumour, as distant as possible. Data came from immunoSEQ multiplex PCR; TCRdb stores just in-frame clones and leaves some out. This sample has roughly 16,000 clones; over 65% occur once, and the top ten carry 7.5% to 10%. The sample was also reused in another study, on CD4 T cells in lung cancer.

The sequenced sample consisted of non-adjacent lung tissue. All receptors derive from a human donor with non-small cell lung cancer.

Within the sample, this clone is medium-sized (0.01 to 0.1%). The junction and the germline gene differ at one end; a read error may be behind it. The chain is built from TRBV7-7 and TRBJ2-1; D not certain. The CDR3 runs 15 residues. Germline V gene data show CDR1 as SSHAT and CDR2 as FNYEAQ (reference sequence). The CDR3 loop reads CASSLYLGSNNEQFF. The DNA for the CDR3 is TGTGCTAGCAGCTTATACTTGGGGTCCAACAATGAGCAGTTCTTC.

In its sample, this clone was seen once. The V call is TRBV5-6, the J call TRBJ1-2; 7 bases align to TRBD1. V was pared by 5 bases and J by 3 bases, with 13 bases of the junction left unmatched. Germline CDR1 is SGHDT and CDR2 is YYEEEE. The CDR3 covers 16 residues. The CDR3 nucleotides are TGTGCCAGCAGTCACGACAGGGATCTGTCCCACTATGGCTACACCTTC. Its protein is CASSHDRDLSHYGYTF. Full variable domain (rest looked up from reference TRBV5-6 and TRBJ1-2): DAGVTQSPTHLIKTRGQQVTLRCSPKSGHDTVSWYQQALGQGPQFIFQYYEEEERQRGNFPDRFSGHQFPNYSSELNVNALLLGDSALYLCASSHDRDLSHYGYTFGSGTRLTVV.

The CDR3 coding sequence is TGTGCCAGCAGCGTAGCGAGCGGGGGGTTCTACGAGCAGTACTTC. It yields the protein CASSVASGGFYEQYF. This chain joins TRBV9 and TRBJ2-7, with 9 bases identical to TRBD2. After removal of 0 bases from V and 3 bases from J, the junction contained 4 bases not matched to a gene. Germline CDR1 and CDR2: SGDLS and YYNGEE. The CDR3 sequence is 15 residues long. The full variable domain, completed using reference TRBV9 and TRBJ2-7, is DSGVTQTPKHLITATGQRVTLRCSPRSGDLSVYWYQQSLDQGLQFLIQYYNGEERAKGNILERFSAQQFPDLHSELNLSSLELGDSALYFCASSVASGGFYEQYFGPGTRLTVT.

This chain connects TRBV2 to TRBJ2-1; possibly TRBD1 or TRBD2 for D (5 bases each). Trimming pared 4 bases from V and 6 bases from J, leaving 10 bases between. Germline V gene data show CDR1 as SNHLY and CDR2 as FYNNEI. The CDR3 runs 13 residues. The CDR3 here is CASSGGAPNEQFF. The CDR3, as DNA: TGTGCCAGCAGTGGAGGGGCACCCAATGAGCAGTTCTTC.

This clone was picked up a small number of times. In DNA form, the CDR3 reads TGCGCCAGCGGCCCGGGACCCTCGGCGTCTGGAAACACCATATATTTT. Translated: CASGPGPSASGNTIYF. The chain carries TRBV5-1 and TRBJ1-3; D is possibly TRBD1 (5 bases). The V gene's germline CDR1 is SGHRS and CDR2 YFSETQ. Trimming stripped 7 bases from V and 1 base from J, with 18 bases between. This CDR3 comprises 16 residues.

A few counts support this clone. This chain uses TRBV27 with TRBJ1-2, with D maybe TRBD1 (5 bases). Germline CDR1 reads MNHEY; CDR2 reads SMNVEV (reference sequence). V dropped 2 bases and J dropped 4 bases, with 14 bases sitting between them. The CDR3 extends over 15 amino acids. CDR3 sequence: CASSLGPRVGYGYTF. The CDR3 nucleotides read TGTGCCAGCAGTTTAGGTCCCAGGGTAGGCTATGGCTACACCTTC.

The V and J genes are TRBV19 and TRBJ2-7; D is perhaps TRBD2 (6 bases). CDR3 length: 15 amino acids. CDR1 and CDR2 (germline): LNHDA, SQIVND (reference sequence). The V gene lost 2 bases and the J gene lost 2 bases, with 13 bases spanning the gap. The DNA of the CDR3 is TGTGCCAGTAGTATATCACCCCGGGGGACCTACGAGCAGTACTTC. Its protein product is CASSISPRGTYEQYF.

The rearrangement links TRBV27 to TRBJ1-4; D perhaps matches TRBD1 (5 bases). The V end lost 6 bases, the J end lost 8 bases, and 16 bases lay between the germline ends. The CDR3 sequence is 14 residues long. In germline, CDR1 is MNHEY, CDR2 SMNVEV (reference sequence). CDR3 loop: CASSLPGGGEKLFF. The CDR3 DNA reads as TGTGCCAGCAGCCTCCCCGGGGGTGGGGAAAAACTGTTTTTT.

The J gene is TRBJ2-5, the V gene TRBV4-3; TRBD2 matches 11 bases. Germline CDR1 is LGHNA and CDR2 is YSLEER. The CDR3 has 17 residues. V lost 4 bases and J lost 4; bases outside the gene matches: 11. The CDR3 protein is CASSLQLAGAPGETQYF. In DNA form, the CDR3 reads TGCGCCAGCAGCCTCCAACTAGCGGGGGCCCCCGGAGAGACCCAGTACTTC.

The rearrangement uses TRBV5-8 and TRBJ1-2, with no clear D. V lost 10 bases to trimming and J lost 5 bases, with 12 bases between them. The CDR3 has 11 amino acids. Looked up from germline, CDR1 is SGHTS and CDR2 is YDEGEE. Written as DNA, the CDR3 is TGTGCCCCCAGCTACATATATGGCTACACCTTC. Encoded protein: CAPSYIYGYTF.

The chain carries TRBV6-6 and TRBJ2-1, with TRBD1 matching over 11 bases. The germline V gene has CDR1 MNHNY and CDR2 SVGAGI (reference sequence). There are 14 residues in the CDR3. Trimming at V came to 10 bases and at J to 7 bases, leaving 9 bases not matched to a gene. DNA of the CDR3: TGTGCCACCTTTGGGCGGGACAGGGGGAATGAGCAGTTCTTC. This sequence encodes CATFGRDRGNEQFF.

The chain couples TRBV11-2 to TRBJ2-3, with D possibly called TRBD1 or TRBD2 (5 bases each). The germline V gene has CDR1 SGHAT and CDR2 FQNNGV. This CDR3 spans 18 amino acids. Trimming pared 1 base from V and 1 base from J, leaving 18 bases between. The CDR3 here is CASSLGRGGDDGTDTQYF. The CDR3 DNA reads as TGTGCCAGCAGCTTAGGAAGGGGTGGGGACGACGGCACAGATACGCAGTATTTT. The variable domain in full, with the rest retrieved from reference TRBV11-2 and TRBJ2-3, is EAGVAQSPRYKIIEKRQSVAFWCNPISGHATLYWYQQILGQGPKLLIQFQNNGVVDDSQLPKDRFSAERLKGVDSTLKIQPAKLEDSAVYLCASSLGRGGDDGTDTQYFGPGTRLTVL.

The chain has TRBV25-1 and TRBJ2-1, with TRBD2 identical over 8 bases. Germline assignment: CDR1 MGHDK and CDR2 SYGVNS. The CDR3 spans 17 residues. With 8 bases clipped from V and 2 bases from J, the junction kept 14 bases outside the gene matches. CDR3: CASVRVAGLIPYNEQFF. The CDR3 DNA reads TGTGCCAGCGTCCGGGTAGCGGGGCTAATTCCCTACAATGAGCAGTTCTTC. The variable domain in full, with the rest retrieved from reference TRBV25-1 and TRBJ2-1, is EADIYQTPRYLVIGTGKKITLECSQTMGHDKMYWYQQDPGMELHLIHYSYGVNSTEKGDLSSESTVSRIRTEHFPLTLESARPSHTSQYLCASVRVAGLIPYNEQFFGPGTRLTVL.

This clone was seen a handful of times. V and J are TRBV4-1 and TRBJ2-3; D may be TRBD2 (7 bases). CDR3 length: 19 amino acids. V shed 4 bases and J shed 2 bases, with 25 bases lying between them. Germline assignment: CDR1 MGHRA and CDR2 YSYEKL. DNA of the CDR3: TGCGCCAGCAGCCCCCAACCGGGGCGGGGGCTCCCCACCACAGATACGCAGTATTTT. Amino acids: CASSPQPGRGLPTTDTQYF.

The chain couples TRBV15 to TRBJ2-5, with D tentatively TRBD2 (5 bases). The J call may not be correct, given that the DNA end is closer to TRBJ2-7. This CDR3 comprises 15 residues. Germline CDR1 is LNHNV and CDR2 is YYDKDF (reference sequence). The CDR3 nucleotides read TGTGCCACCAGCAGAGATCTGGGAGAAACCTACGAGCAGTACTTC. Its translation: CATSRDLGETYEQYF.

This clone is medium-sized. The chain combines TRBV7-9 with TRBJ2-7; the D gene is possibly TRBD1 (5 bases). Germline CDR1 reads SEHNR; CDR2 reads FQNEAQ (reference sequence). V was trimmed by 2 bases and J by 1 base, leaving 12 bases between them. There are 15 residues in the CDR3. The CDR3 protein is CASSLSLDSSYEQYF. The CDR3 DNA reads TGTGCCAGCAGCTTAAGCCTCGACAGTTCCTACGAGCAGTACTTC.

The chain links TRBV9 to TRBJ2-3; D ambiguous. CDR3 size: 17 residues. Trimming took off 3 bases at V and 4 bases at J, with 21 bases between the two ends. Germline V gene lookup returns CDR1 SGDLS and CDR2 YYNGEE. CDR3 sequence: CASSALPGLGRADTQYF. CDR3 in DNA: TGTGCCAGCAGCGCCCTGCCCGGGTTGGGTCGGGCAGATACGCAGTATTTT.

This clone was picked up a small number of times. The V call is TRBV4-3, the J call TRBJ1-4, with D tentatively TRBD1 (5 bases). This CDR3 contains 19 residues. Germline V gene data show CDR1 as LGHNA and CDR2 as YSLEER. Trimming left V 0 bases short and J 0 bases short, with 17 bases between. CDR3 DNA sequence: TGCGCCAGCAGCCAAGATTTGCCAGGGACTTATACAACTAATGAAAAACTGTTTTTT. This translates into CASSQDLPGTYTTNEKLFF.

The chain carries TRBV10-3 and TRBJ2-2; the D is unclear. Trimming cost V 5 bases and J 5 bases, with 12 bases left between them. The V gene's germline CDR1 is ENHRY and CDR2 SYGVKD. This CDR3 has 14 residues. As DNA, the CDR3 is TGTGCCATCAGTTCCCTATTCCGGACCGGGGAGCTGTTTTTT. Amino acids: CAISSLFRTGELFF.

The chain joins TRBV28 to TRBJ1-5; tentative D call: TRBD1 (5 bases). CDR3 length: 17 amino acids. Trimming removed 5 bases at V and 0 bases at J, with 17 bases between. The V gene's germline CDR1 is MDHEN and CDR2 SYDVKM. CDR3 region: CASSPSGAGDSNQPQHF. CDR3 bases: TGTGCCAGCAGTCCCTCCGGGGCAGGCGATAGCAATCAGCCCCAGCATTTT.

V and J are TRBV2 and TRBJ2-5; TRBD1 or TRBD2 may be the D gene (6 bases each). The CDR3 is 15 residues long. Per germline, CDR1 SNHLY and CDR2 FYNNEI. Trimming stripped 2 bases from V and 4 bases from J, with 14 bases between. The CDR3 DNA sequence: TGTGCCAGCAGTGAAAGGAGGGGGGCCCCAGAGACCCAGTACTTC. This codes for CASSERRGAPETQYF.